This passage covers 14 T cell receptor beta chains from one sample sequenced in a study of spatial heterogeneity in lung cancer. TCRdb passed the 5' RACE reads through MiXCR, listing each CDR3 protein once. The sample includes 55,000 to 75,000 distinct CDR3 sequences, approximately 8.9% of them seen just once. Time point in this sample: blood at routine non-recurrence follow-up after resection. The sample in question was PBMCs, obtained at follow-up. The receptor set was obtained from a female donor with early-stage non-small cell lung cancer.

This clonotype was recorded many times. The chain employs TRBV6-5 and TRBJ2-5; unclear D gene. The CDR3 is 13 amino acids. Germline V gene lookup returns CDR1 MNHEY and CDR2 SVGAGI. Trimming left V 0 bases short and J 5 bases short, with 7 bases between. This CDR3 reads CASSYSVGETQYF. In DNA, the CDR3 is TGTGCCAGCAGTTACTCGGTGGGGGAGACCCAGTACTTC.

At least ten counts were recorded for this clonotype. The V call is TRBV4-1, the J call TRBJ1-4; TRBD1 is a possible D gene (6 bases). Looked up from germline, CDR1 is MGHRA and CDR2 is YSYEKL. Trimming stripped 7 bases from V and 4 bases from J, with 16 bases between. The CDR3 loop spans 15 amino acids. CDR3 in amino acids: CASTPTGTNNEKLFF. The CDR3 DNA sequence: TGCGCCAGCACCCCCACGGGGACAAATAATGAAAAACTGTTTTTT.

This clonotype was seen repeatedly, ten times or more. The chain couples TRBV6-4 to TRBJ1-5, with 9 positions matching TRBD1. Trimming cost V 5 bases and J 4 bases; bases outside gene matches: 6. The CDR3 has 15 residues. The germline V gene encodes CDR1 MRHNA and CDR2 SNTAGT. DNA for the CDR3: TGTGCCAGCAGTTTAGGGGACAGGGCTAATCAGCCCCAGCATTTT. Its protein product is CASSLGDRANQPQHF.

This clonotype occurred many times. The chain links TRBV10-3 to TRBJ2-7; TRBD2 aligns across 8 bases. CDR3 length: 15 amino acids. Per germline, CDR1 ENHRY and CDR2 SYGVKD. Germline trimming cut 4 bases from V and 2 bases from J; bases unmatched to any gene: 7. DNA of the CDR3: TGTGCCATCAGTGGATCTAGCGGGTCTCCCTACGAGCAGTACTTC. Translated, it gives CAISGSSGSPYEQYF.

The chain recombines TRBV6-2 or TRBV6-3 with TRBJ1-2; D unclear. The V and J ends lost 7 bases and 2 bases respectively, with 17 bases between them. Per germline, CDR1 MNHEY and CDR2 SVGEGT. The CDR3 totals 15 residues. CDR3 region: CASKFSGINNYGYTF. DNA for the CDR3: TGTGCCAGCAAATTTTCAGGCATCAACAACTATGGCTACACCTTC.

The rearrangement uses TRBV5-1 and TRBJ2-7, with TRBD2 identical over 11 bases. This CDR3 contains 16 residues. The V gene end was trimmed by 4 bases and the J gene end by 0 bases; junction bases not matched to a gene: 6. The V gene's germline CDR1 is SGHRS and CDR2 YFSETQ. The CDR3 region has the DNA TGCGCCAGCAGCATGGGACTAGCGGAAAGCTCCTACGAGCAGTACTTC. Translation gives CASSMGLAESSYEQYF.

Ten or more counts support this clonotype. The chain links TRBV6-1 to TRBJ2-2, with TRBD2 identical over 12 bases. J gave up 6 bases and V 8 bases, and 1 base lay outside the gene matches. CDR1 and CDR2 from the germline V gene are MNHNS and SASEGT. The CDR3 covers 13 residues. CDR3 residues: CASRLAGAGELFF. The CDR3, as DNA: TGTGCCAGCCGACTAGCGGGAGCCGGGGAGCTGTTTTTT.

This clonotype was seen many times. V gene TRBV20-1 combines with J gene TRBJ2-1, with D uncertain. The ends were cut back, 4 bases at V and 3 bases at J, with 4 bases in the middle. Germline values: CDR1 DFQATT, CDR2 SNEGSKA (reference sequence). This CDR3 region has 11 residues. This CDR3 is CSAIYYNEQFF. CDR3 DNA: TGCAGTGCTATATACTACAATGAGCAGTTCTTC.

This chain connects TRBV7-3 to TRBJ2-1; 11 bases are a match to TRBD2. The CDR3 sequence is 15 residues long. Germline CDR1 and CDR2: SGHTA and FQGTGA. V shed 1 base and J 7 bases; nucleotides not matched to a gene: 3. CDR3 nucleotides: TGTGCCAGCAGCTTAAAACTAGCGGGAGTTAATGAGCAGTTCTTC. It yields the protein CASSLKLAGVNEQFF.

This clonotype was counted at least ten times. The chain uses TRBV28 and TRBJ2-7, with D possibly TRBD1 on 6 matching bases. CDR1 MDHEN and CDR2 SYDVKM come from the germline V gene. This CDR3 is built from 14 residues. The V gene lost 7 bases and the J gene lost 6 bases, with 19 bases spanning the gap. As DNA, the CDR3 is TGTGCCAGCACCCAACCCGGGACATCGGGCGAGCAGTACTTC. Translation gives CASTQPGTSGEQYF.

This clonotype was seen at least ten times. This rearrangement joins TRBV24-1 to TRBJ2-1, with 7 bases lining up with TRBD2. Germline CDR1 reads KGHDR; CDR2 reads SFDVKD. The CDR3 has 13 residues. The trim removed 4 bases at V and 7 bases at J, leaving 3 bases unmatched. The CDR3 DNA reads TGTGCCACCAGTGAGTGGACTAGAAATGAGCAGTTCTTC. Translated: CATSEWTRNEQFF.

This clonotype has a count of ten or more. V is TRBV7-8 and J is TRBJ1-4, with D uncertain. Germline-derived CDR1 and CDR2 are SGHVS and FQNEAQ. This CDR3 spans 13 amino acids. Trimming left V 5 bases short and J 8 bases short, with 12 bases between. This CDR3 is CASSPGLQEKLFF. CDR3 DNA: TGTGCCAGCAGCCCCGGTCTACAAGAAAAACTGTTTTTT.

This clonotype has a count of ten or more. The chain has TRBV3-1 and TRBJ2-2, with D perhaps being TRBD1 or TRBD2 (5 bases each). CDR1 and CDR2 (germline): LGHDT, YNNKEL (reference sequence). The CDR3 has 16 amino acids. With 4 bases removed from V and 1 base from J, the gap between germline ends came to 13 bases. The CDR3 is CASSPWDGLNTGELFF. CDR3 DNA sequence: TGTGCCAGCAGCCCCTGGGACGGATTGAACACCGGGGAGCTGTTTTTT. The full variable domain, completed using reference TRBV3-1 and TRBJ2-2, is DTAVSQTPKYLVTQMGNDKSIKCEQNLGHDTMYWYKQDSKKFLKIMFSYNNKELIINETVPNRFSPKSPDKAHLNLHINSLELGDSAVYFCASSPWDGLNTGELFFGEGSRLTVL.

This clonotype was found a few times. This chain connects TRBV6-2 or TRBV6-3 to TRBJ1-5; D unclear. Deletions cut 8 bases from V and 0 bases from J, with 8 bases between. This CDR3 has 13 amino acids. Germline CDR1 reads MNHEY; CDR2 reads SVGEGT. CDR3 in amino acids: CASVTDSNQPQHF. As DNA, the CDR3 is TGTGCCAGCGTGACGGATAGCAATCAGCCCCAGCATTTT.